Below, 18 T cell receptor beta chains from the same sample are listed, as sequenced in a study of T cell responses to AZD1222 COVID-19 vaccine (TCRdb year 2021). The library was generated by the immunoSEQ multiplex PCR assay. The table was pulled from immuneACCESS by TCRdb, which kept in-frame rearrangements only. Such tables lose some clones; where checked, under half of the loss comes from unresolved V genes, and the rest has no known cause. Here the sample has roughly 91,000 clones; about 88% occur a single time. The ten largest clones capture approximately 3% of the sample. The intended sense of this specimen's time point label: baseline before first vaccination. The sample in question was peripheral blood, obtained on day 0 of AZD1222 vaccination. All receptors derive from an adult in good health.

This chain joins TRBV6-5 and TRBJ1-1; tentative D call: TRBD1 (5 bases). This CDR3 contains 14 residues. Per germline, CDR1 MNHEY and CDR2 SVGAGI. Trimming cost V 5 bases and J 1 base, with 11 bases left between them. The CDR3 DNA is TGTGCCAGCAGTCTATCCAGGGCGAACACTGAAGCTTTCTTT. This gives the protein CASSLSRANTEAFF.

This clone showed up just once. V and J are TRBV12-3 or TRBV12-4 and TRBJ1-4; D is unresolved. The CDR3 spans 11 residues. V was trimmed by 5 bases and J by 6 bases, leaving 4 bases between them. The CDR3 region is CASSPDEKLFF. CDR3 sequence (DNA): TGTGCCAGCAGTCCCGATGAAAAACTGTTTTTT.

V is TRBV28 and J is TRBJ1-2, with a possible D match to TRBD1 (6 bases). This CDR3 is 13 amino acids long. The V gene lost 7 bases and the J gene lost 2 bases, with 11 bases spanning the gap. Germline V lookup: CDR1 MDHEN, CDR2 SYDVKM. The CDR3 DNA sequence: TGTGCCAGCACCCAGGGGCAAAACTATGGCTACACCTTC. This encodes CASTQGQNYGYTF.

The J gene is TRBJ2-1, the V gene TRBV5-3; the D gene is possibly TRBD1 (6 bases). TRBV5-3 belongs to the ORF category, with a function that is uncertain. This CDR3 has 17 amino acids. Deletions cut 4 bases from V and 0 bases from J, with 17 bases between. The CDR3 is CARSERTGFISYNEQFF. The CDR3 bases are TGTGCCAGAAGCGAAAGAACAGGGTTCATCTCCTACAATGAGCAGTTCTTC.

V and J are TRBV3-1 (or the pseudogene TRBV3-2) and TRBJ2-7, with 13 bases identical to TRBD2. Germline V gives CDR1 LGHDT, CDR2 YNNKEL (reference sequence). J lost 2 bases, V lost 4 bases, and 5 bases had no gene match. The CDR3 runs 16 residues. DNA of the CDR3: TGTGCCAGCAGCCCGCTACTAGCGGGAGGGCCCTACGAGCAGTACTTC. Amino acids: CASSPLLAGGPYEQYF.

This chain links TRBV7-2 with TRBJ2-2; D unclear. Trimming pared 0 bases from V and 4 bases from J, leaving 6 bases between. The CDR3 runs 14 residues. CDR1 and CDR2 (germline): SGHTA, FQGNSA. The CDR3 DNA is TGTGCCAGCAGCTTAGCTGGGTCCACCGGGGAGCTGTTTTTT. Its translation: CASSLAGSTGELFF.

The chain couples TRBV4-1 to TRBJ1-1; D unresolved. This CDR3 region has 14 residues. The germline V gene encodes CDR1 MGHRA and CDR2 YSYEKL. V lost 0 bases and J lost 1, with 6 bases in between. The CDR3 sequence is CASSQDTENTEAFF. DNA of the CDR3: TGCGCCAGCAGCCAAGACACAGAGAACACTGAAGCTTTCTTT.

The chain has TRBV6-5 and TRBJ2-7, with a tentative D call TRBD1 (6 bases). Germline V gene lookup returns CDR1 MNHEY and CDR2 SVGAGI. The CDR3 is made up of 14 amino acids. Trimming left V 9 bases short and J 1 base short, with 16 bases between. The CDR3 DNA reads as TGTGCCAGTAACAGGGAACTGTTATCCTACGAGCAGTACTTC. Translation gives CASNRELLSYEQYF.

In DNA, the CDR3 is TGTGCCACCAGTAAGGAAGGACGGGAGTCCTCCTATGAGCAGTTCTTC. Its translation: CATSKEGRESSYEQFF. The chain combines TRBV24-1 with TRBJ2-1, with D possibly being TRBD2 (6 bases). Germline CDR1 is KGHDR and CDR2 is SFDVKD. V gave up 6 bases and J gave up 8 bases, with 22 bases separating them. The CDR3 has 16 residues.

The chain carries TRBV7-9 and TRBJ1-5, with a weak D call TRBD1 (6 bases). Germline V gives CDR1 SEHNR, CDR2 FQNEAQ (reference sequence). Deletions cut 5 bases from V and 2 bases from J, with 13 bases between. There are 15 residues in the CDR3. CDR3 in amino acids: CASSDSGGGNQPQHF. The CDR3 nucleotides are TGTGCCAGCAGCGATAGCGGGGGCGGCAATCAGCCCCAGCATTTT.

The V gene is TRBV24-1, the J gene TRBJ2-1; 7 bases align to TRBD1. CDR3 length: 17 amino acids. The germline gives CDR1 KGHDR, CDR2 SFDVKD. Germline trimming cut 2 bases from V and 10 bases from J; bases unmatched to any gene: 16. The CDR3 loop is CATSDSMAQTGPWEQFF. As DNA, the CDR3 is TGTGCCACCAGTGATTCGATGGCCCAGACAGGGCCTTGGGAGCAGTTCTTC.

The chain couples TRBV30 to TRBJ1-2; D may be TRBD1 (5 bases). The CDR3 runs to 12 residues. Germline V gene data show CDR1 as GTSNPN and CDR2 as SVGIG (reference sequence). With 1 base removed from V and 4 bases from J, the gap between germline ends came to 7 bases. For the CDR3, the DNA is TGTGCCTGGAGTGGGGGGATCTATGGCTACACCTTC. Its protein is CAWSGGIYGYTF.

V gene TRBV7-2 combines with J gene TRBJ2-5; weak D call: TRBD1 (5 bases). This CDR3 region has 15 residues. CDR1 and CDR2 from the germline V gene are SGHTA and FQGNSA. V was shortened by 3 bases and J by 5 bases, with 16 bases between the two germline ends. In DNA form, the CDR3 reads TGTGCCAGCAGCTTGCGGAAACAGGATTTTGAGACCCAGTACTTC. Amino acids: CASSLRKQDFETQYF. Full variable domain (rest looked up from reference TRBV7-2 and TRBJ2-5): GAGVSQSPSNKVTEKGKDVELRCDPISGHTALYWYRQSLGQGLEFLIYFQGNSAPDKSGLPSDRFSAERTGGSVSTLTIQRTQQEDSAVYLCASSLRKQDFETQYFGPGTRLLVL.

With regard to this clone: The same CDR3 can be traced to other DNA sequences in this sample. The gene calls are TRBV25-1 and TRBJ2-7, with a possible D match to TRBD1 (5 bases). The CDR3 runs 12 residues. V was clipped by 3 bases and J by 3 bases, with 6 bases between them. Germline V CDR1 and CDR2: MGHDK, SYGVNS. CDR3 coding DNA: TGTGCCAGCAGTGAGCAGGGCTACGAGCAGTACTTC. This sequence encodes CASSEQGYEQYF.

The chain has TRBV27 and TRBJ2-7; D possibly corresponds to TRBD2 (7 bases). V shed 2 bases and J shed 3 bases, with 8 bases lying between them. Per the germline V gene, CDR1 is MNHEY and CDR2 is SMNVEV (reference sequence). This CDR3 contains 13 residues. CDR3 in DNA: TGTGCCAGCAGTTTAAGGGGGGGCTACGAGCAGTACTTC. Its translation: CASSLRGGYEQYF.

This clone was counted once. This CDR3 reads CASKQSSNQPQHF. DNA of the CDR3: TGTGCCAGCAAGCAATCTAGCAATCAGCCCCAGCATTTT. The chain carries TRBV6-5 and TRBJ1-5; unclear D gene. The CDR3 runs 13 residues. V was pared by 7 bases and J by 0 bases, with 7 bases between. In germline, CDR1 is MNHEY, CDR2 SVGAGI.

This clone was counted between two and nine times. This CDR3 reads CASTGGLAGFRETQYF. DNA for the CDR3: TGTGCCAGCACCGGGGGTCTAGCCGGATTCCGGGAGACCCAGTACTTC. This chain uses TRBV11-2 with TRBJ2-5, with D tentatively TRBD2 (6 bases). The CDR3 has 16 residues. The V end was cut by 7 bases, the J end by 5 bases, with 23 bases between. Germline CDR1 reads SGHAT; CDR2 reads FQNNGV.

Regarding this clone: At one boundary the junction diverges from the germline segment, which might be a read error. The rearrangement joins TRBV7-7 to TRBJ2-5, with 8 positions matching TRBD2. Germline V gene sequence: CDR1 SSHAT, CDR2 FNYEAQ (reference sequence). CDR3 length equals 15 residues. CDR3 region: CASSLVGGAVETQYF. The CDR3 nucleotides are TGTGCTAGCAGCTTAGTCGGGGGGGCCGTCGAGACCCAGTACTTC.